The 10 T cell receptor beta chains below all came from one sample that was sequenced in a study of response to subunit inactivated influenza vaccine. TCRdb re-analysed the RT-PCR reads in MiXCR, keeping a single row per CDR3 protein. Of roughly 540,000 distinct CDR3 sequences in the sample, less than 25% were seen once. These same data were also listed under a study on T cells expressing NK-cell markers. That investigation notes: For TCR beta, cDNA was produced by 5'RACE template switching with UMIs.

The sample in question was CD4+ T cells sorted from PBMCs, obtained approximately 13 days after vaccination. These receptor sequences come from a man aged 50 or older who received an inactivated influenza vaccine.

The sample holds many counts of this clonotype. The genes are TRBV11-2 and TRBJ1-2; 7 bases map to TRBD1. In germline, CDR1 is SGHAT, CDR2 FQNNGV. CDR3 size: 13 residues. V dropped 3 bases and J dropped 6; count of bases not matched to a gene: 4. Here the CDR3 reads CASSFDRANGYTF. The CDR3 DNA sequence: TGTGCCAGCAGCTTCGACAGGGCTAATGGCTACACCTTC.

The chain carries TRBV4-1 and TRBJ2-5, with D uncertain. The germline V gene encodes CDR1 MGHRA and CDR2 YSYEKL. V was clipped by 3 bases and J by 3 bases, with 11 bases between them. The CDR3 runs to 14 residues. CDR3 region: CASSQTPHKETQYF. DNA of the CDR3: TGCGCCAGCAGCCAGACCCCCCACAAAGAGACCCAGTACTTC.

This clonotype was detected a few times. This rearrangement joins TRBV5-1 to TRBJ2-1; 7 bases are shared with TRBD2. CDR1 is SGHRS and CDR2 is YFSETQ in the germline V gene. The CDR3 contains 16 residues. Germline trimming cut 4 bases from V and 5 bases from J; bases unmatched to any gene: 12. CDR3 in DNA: TGCGCCAGCAGCGGATGGGGTGCGGGGGTCGACAATGAGCAGTTCTTC. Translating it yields CASSGWGAGVDNEQFF.

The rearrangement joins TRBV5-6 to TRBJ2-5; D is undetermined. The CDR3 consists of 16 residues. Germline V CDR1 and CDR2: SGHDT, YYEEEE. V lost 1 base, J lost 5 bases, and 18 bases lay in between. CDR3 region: CASSLFSRNAGETQYF. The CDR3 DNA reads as TGTGCCAGCAGCTTGTTCTCGCGTAACGCCGGGGAGACCCAGTACTTC.

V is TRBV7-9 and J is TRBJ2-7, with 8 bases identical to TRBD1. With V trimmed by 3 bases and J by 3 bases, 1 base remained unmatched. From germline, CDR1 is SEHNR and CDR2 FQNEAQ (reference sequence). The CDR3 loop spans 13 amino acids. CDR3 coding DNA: TGTGCCAGCAGCTTGGACAGGGTCTACGAGCAGTACTTC. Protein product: CASSLDRVYEQYF. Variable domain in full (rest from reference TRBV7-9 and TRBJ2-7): DTGVSQNPRHKITKRGQNVTFRCDPISEHNRLYWYRQTLGQGPEFLTYFQNEAQLEKSRLLSDRFSAERPKGSFSTLEIQRTEQGDSAMYLCASSLDRVYEQYFGPGTRLTVT.

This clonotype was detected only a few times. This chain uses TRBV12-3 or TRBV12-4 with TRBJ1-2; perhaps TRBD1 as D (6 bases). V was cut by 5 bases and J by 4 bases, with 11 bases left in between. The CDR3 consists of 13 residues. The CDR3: CASSGQITYGYTF. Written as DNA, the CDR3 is TGTGCCAGCAGTGGACAGATTACCTATGGCTACACCTTC.

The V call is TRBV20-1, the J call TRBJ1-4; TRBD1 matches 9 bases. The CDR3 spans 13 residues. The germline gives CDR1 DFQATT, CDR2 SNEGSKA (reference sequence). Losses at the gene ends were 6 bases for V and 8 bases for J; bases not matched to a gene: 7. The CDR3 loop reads CSANRGREEKLFF. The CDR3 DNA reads TGCAGTGCCAACAGGGGGCGAGAGGAAAAACTGTTTTTT.

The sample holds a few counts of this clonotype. CDR3: CASSSTGFTGGYTF. In nucleotides, the CDR3 is TGTGCCAGCAGTTCGACAGGGTTCACGGGTGGCTACACCTTC. The chain links TRBV28 to TRBJ1-2; 7 bases map to TRBD1. The CDR3 runs 14 residues. After removal of 4 bases from V and 7 bases from J, the junction contained 9 bases not matched to a gene. Germline assignment: CDR1 MDHEN and CDR2 SYDVKM.

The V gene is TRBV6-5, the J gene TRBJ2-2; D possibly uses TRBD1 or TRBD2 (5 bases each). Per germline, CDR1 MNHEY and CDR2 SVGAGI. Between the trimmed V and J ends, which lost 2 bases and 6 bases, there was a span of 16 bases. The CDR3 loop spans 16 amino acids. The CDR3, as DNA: TGTGCCAGCAGTTACACCGTGAGGGGCGAGGCCGGGGAGCTGTTTTTT. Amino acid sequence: CASSYTVRGEAGELFF.

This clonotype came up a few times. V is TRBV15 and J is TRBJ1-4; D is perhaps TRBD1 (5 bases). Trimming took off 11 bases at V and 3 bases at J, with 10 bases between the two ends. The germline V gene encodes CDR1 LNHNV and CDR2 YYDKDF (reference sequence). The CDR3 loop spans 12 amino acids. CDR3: CACQGANEKLFF. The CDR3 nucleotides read TGTGCCTGTCAGGGAGCTAATGAAAAACTGTTTTTT.